These T cell receptor beta chains were read from a single sample in a study of radiotherapy plus CTLA-4 blockade in lung cancer. TCRdb's copy holds only in-frame clones and misses some; the assay was immunoSEQ multiplex PCR. The profile shows some 66,000 clones, around 81% of them singletons. This specimen consisted of peripheral blood, obtained from a patient treated with radiotherapy plus ipilimumab. The receptor source for this set is a human donor with non-small cell lung cancer who had a partial response to radiotherapy plus ipilimumab. CDR3s include the opening cysteine and the closing phenylalanine or tryptophan. The order of the fields is V gene, D gene, clone size, J gene, CDR3 protein, CDR3 DNA. A D gene is named only where the DNA matches it firmly. Size is omitted from some rows. Given values are once, few, many or a class for expanded clones.

v_call: TRBV18
d_call: TRBD1
clone_size: once
j_call: TRBJ1-5
cdr3_aa: CASSPDRGNSNQPQHF
cdr3_nt: TGTGCCAGCTCACCCGACAGGGGGAATAGCAATCAGCCCCAGCATTTT

v_call: TRBV11-2
d_call: NA
clone_size: few
j_call: TRBJ2-7
cdr3_aa: CASSLDRFSYEQYF
cdr3_nt: TGTGCCAGCAGCTTAGACAGGTTCTCCTACGAGCAGTACTTC

v_call: TRBV18
d_call: NA
clone_size: NA
j_call: TRBJ1-1
cdr3_aa: CASSPEQGKTFF
cdr3_nt: TGTGCCAGCTCACCGGAGCAGGGGAAGACTTTCTTT

v_call: TRBV5-1
d_call: TRBD1
clone_size: NA
j_call: TRBJ2-3
cdr3_aa: CASSLVQGAADTQYF
cdr3_nt: TGCGCCAGCAGCTTGGTTCAGGGGGCCGCAGATACGCAGTATTTT

v_call: TRBV5-4
d_call: TRBD2
clone_size: NA
j_call: TRBJ2-7
cdr3_aa: CASSLSSGSVTYEQYF
cdr3_nt: TGTGCCAGCAGCTTGTCTAGCGGGAGTGTCACCTACGAGCAGTACTTC

v_call: TRBV7-9
d_call: TRBD1
clone_size: NA
j_call: TRBJ1-1
cdr3_aa: CASSRSLTGGPNTEAFF
cdr3_nt: TGTGCCAGCAGCCGATCCCTTACAGGGGGACCGAACACTGAAGCTTTCTTT

v_call: TRBV5-1
d_call: NA
clone_size: NA
j_call: TRBJ2-5
cdr3_aa: CASNPQRPGSRGAQYF
cdr3_nt: TGCGCCAGCAACCCACAGCGACCCGGCTCCAGGGGGGCCCAGTACTTC

v_call: TRBV5-1
d_call: NA
clone_size: NA
j_call: TRBJ1-4
cdr3_aa: CASSLGLTATNEKLFF
cdr3_nt: TGCGCCAGCAGCCTCGGACTTACTGCAACTAATGAAAAACTGTTTTTT

v_call: TRBV9
d_call: NA
clone_size: NA
j_call: TRBJ2-3
cdr3_aa: CASSVRGGSDTQYF
cdr3_nt: TGTGCCAGCAGCGTACGAGGGGGATCAGATACGCAGTATTTT

v_call: TRBV7-9
d_call: NA
clone_size: few
j_call: TRBJ1-2
cdr3_aa: CASSLTGGYGYTF
cdr3_nt: TGTGCCAGCAGCTTAACGGGGGGATATGGCTACACCTTC

v_call: TRBV7-8
d_call: TRBD2
clone_size: NA
j_call: TRBJ2-7
cdr3_aa: CASSRGTSGSYEQYF
cdr3_nt: TGTGCCAGCAGCCGCGGGACTAGCGGCTCCTACGAGCAGTACTTC

v_call: TRBV7-2
d_call: NA
clone_size: NA
j_call: TRBJ2-1
cdr3_aa: CASSLIPDNEQFF
cdr3_nt: TGTGCCAGCAGCTTAATCCCCGACAATGAGCAGTTCTTC

v_call: TRBV11-2
d_call: TRBD1
clone_size: NA
j_call: TRBJ1-2
cdr3_aa: CASSLRTGLHGYTF
cdr3_nt: TGTGCCAGCAGCCTCCGGACAGGGTTGCATGGCTACACCTTC

v_call: TRBV29-1
d_call: TRBD2
clone_size: NA
j_call: TRBJ2-7
cdr3_aa: CSAHGGGIYEQYF
cdr3_nt: TGCAGCGCCCACGGGGGGGGTATATACGAGCAGTACTTC

v_call: TRBV28
d_call: TRBD1
clone_size: NA
j_call: TRBJ2-7
cdr3_aa: CASSARDRGLYEQYF
cdr3_nt: TGTGCCAGCAGTGCCCGGGACAGGGGGCTTTACGAGCAGTACTTC

v_call: TRBV7-9
d_call: NA
clone_size: few
j_call: TRBJ1-1
cdr3_aa: CASSAGDPGTEAFF
cdr3_nt: TGTGCCAGCAGCGCAGGGGACCCGGGGACTGAAGCTTTCTTT

v_call: TRBV4-1
d_call: NA
clone_size: NA
j_call: TRBJ2-7
cdr3_aa: CASSQVRTVNEQYF
cdr3_nt: TGCGCCAGCAGCCAAGTAAGGACAGTGAACGAGCAGTACTTC

v_call: TRBV19
d_call: NA
clone_size: NA
j_call: TRBJ1-2
cdr3_aa: CASSITVRAGYDYGYTF
cdr3_nt: TGTGCCAGTAGTATTACGGTGAGGGCAGGTTACGACTATGGCTACACCTTC

v_call: TRBV4-2
d_call: TRBD1
clone_size: NA
j_call: TRBJ1-5
cdr3_aa: CASSLDRGGNQPQHF
cdr3_nt: TGTGCCAGCAGTCTCGACAGGGGAGGCAATCAGCCCCAGCATTTT

v_call: TRBV5-4
d_call: NA
clone_size: NA
j_call: TRBJ1-6
cdr3_aa: CASSLDRDQSPLHF
cdr3_nt: TGTGCCAGCAGCTTGGACAGGGACCAATCACCCCTCCACTTT

v_call: TRBV5-4
d_call: TRBD1
clone_size: NA
j_call: TRBJ1-3
cdr3_aa: CASSTNVLGTGSGNTIYF
cdr3_nt: TGTGCCAGCAGCACTAATGTTCTGGGGACAGGGAGTGGAAACACCATATATTTT

v_call: TRBV27
d_call: NA
clone_size: NA
j_call: TRBJ1-1
cdr3_aa: CASRGQSNTEAFF
cdr3_nt: TGTGCCAGCAGAGGACAAAGTAACACTGAAGCTTTCTTT

v_call: TRBV19
d_call: NA
clone_size: once
j_call: TRBJ1-1
cdr3_aa: CASSTQDGTEAFF
cdr3_nt: TGTGCCAGTAGTACCCAGGATGGGACTGAAGCTTTCTTT

v_call: TRBV28
d_call: TRBD2
clone_size: NA
j_call: TRBJ2-5
cdr3_aa: CASSPRGRLAAGETQYF
cdr3_nt: TGTGCCAGCAGCCCTCGTGGCAGACTAGCGGCGGGGGAGACCCAGTACTTC

v_call: TRBV6-5
d_call: TRBD2
clone_size: NA
j_call: TRBJ2-5
cdr3_aa: CASSYSASGPQKTQYF
cdr3_nt: TGTGCCAGCAGTTACTCGGCTAGCGGGCCGCAGAAGACCCAGTACTTC

v_call: TRBV5-8
d_call: NA
clone_size: NA
j_call: TRBJ1-2
cdr3_aa: CASSLPTSYTF
cdr3_nt: TGTGCCAGCAGCTTACCGACAAGCTACACCTTC

v_call: TRBV6-1
d_call: NA
clone_size: NA
j_call: TRBJ1-5
cdr3_aa: CASSGSNWGDQPQHF
cdr3_nt: TGTGCCAGCAGTGGGTCGAATTGGGGAGATCAGCCCCAGCATTTT

v_call: TRBV2
d_call: TRBD1
clone_size: NA
j_call: TRBJ2-7
cdr3_aa: CASEWTGSREQYF
cdr3_nt: TGTGCCAGCGAATGGACAGGGTCGAGGGAGCAGTACTTC

v_call: TRBV4-1
d_call: TRBD2
clone_size: NA
j_call: TRBJ2-7
cdr3_aa: CASSQDTTSAFYEQYF
cdr3_nt: TGCGCCAGCAGCCAAGATACCACTAGCGCCTTCTACGAGCAGTACTTC

v_call: TRBV28
d_call: TRBD2
clone_size: NA
j_call: TRBJ2-5
cdr3_aa: CASSSRLAGGETQYF
cdr3_nt: TGTGCCAGCAGTTCGCGACTAGCGGGAGGGGAGACCCAGTACTTC

v_call: TRBV7-3
d_call: TRBD2
clone_size: once
j_call: TRBJ2-1
cdr3_aa: CASSFGGDNEQFF
cdr3_nt: TGTGCCAGCAGCTTCGGGGGGGACAATGAGCAGTTCTTC

v_call: TRBV7-2
d_call: TRBD2
clone_size: NA
j_call: TRBJ2-7
cdr3_aa: CASSPGGGRNYEQYF
cdr3_nt: TGTGCCAGCAGCCCGGGAGGGGGACGTAACTACGAGCAGTACTTC

v_call: TRBV11-2
d_call: TRBD1
clone_size: NA
j_call: TRBJ1-3
cdr3_aa: CASSPTGISGNTIYF
cdr3_nt: TGTGCCAGCAGTCCGACAGGGATCTCTGGAAACACCATATATTTT

v_call: TRBV10-1
d_call: NA
clone_size: NA
j_call: TRBJ2-2
cdr3_aa: CASSESRAGANTGELFF
cdr3_nt: TGCGCCAGCAGTGAGTCGAGGGCAGGTGCGAACACCGGGGAGCTGTTTTTT

v_call: TRBV5-1
d_call: NA
clone_size: NA
j_call: TRBJ1-3
cdr3_aa: CASSLEAAGSEYF
cdr3_nt: TGCGCCAGCAGCTTGGAGGCAGCAGGATCCGAGTATTTT

v_call: TRBV6-7
d_call: TRBD2
clone_size: NA
j_call: TRBJ2-1
cdr3_aa: CASSYGPPTSAGGDEQFF
cdr3_nt: TGTGCCAGCAGTTATGGGCCCCCCACTAGCGCTGGGGGGGATGAGCAGTTCTTC

v_call: TRBV19
d_call: NA
clone_size: NA
j_call: TRBJ1-1
cdr3_aa: CASSIQKNTEAFF
cdr3_nt: TGTGCCAGTAGTATCCAAAAGAACACTGAAGCTTTCTTT